This T cell receptor (beta chain) was observed in a study of blood T cell repertoires in COVID-19. Clones were sequenced by immunoSEQ multiplex PCR, and TCRdb holds only the in-frame ones, with some missing. The sample contains 390,000 or so clones, over 75% of which appear only once. This receptor was obtained from a man between 18 and 35 years old who had recovered from COVID-19. The sequencing input was PBMCs or T cells enriched from blood (not recorded which).

The CDR3 DNA reads TGTGCCAGCAGCCCGTCGGGACAGACAAACTCCTACGAGCAGTACTTC. It is translated as CASSPSGQTNSYEQYF. The V gene is TRBV9, the J gene TRBJ2-7, with TRBD1 matching 7 bases. Germline V CDR1 and CDR2: SGDLS, YYNGEE. Trimming removed 4 bases from V and 0 bases from J; junction bases left unmatched: 10. The CDR3 totals 16 residues.